The 4 T cell receptor beta chains below come from one sample, sequenced in a study of blood T cell repertoires in COVID-19. Clones were sequenced by immunoSEQ multiplex PCR, and TCRdb holds only the in-frame ones, with some missing. This sample has some 260,000 clones, with about 87% found just once. Sequencing was carried out using peripheral blood. These receptors were obtained from a woman in her sixties or seventies with COVID-19, enrolled during active disease.

CDR3 in DNA: TGTGCCAGCAGCCAGGGACTAGCGGGAGTTTGGACAGATACGCAGTATTTT. Translation: CASSQGLAGVWTDTQYF. The chain carries TRBV4-2 and TRBJ2-3; 14 bases agree with TRBD2. The CDR3 covers 17 residues. Germline values: CDR1 LGHNA, CDR2 YNFKEQ. Trimming removed 3 bases from V and 3 bases from J; junction bases left unmatched: 5.

A single count supports this clone. The rearrangement uses TRBV4-3 and TRBJ1-2; no definite D call. V was cut by 0 bases and J by 4 bases, with 9 bases left in between. From germline, CDR1 is LGHNA and CDR2 YSLEER. The CDR3 is made up of 14 amino acids. CDR3 sequence (DNA): TGCGCCAGCAGCCAAGAGGGCGCGCCCTATGGCTACACCTTC. As protein: CASSQEGAPYGYTF.

This clone was picked up one time. CDR3 nucleotide sequence: TGTGCCAGTAGTATCAAGCTAGCAGAGACCCAGTACTTC. Translation gives CASSIKLAETQYF. The chain recombines TRBV19 with TRBJ2-5; tentative D call: TRBD2 (5 bases). This CDR3 comprises 13 residues. Deletions cut 3 bases from V and 4 bases from J, with 9 bases between. Germline V CDR1 and CDR2: LNHDA, SQIVND (reference sequence).

This sequence joins TRBV27 and TRBJ2-2; 11 bases line up with TRBD2. With 5 bases clipped from V and 6 bases from J, the junction kept 5 bases outside the gene matches. Germline V gene lookup returns CDR1 MNHEY and CDR2 SMNVEV (reference sequence). The CDR3 is 15 amino acids. The CDR3 DNA is TGTGCCAGCAGTGAGCTAGCGGGAGGTCCCGGGGAGCTGTTTTTT. Residues: CASSELAGGPGELFF.